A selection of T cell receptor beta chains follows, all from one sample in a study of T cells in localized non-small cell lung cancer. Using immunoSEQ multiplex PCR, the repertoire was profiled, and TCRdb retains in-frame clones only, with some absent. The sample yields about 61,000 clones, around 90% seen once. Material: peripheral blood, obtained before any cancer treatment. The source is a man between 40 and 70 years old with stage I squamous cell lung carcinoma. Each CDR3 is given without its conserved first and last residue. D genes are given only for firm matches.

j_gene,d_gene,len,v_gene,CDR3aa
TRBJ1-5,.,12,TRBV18,ASSLEQGSQPQH
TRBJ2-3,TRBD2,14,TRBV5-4,ASSYKRETSTDTQY
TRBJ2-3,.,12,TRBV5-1,ASSFAGFTDTQY
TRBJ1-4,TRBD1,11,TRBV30,AWRDRTNEKLF
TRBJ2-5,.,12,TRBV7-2,ASSLVSSKETQY
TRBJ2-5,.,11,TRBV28,ASEGGGWETQY
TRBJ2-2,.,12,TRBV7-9,ASSFRSDTGELF
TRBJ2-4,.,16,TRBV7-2,ASSPIYRAPRRENIQY
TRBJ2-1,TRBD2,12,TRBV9,ASSPSGSIDEQF
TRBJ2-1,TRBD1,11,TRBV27,ATNRGPYNEQF
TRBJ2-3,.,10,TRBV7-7,ASSDYGDTQY
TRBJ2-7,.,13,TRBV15,ATSHKTGEGSEQY
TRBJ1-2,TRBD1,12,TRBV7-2,ASSLSRGVYGYT
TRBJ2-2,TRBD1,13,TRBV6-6,ASSYRDRGNGELF
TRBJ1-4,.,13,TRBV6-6,ASSYTQGLDEKLF
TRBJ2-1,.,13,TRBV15,ATSRGLSRADEQF
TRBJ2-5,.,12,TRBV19,ASKGGGGDETQY
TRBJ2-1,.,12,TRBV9,ASSVAPIGNEQF
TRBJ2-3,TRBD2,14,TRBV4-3,ASSLEAGRSTDTQY
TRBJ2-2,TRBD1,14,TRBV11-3,ASSLDSGTVSGELF
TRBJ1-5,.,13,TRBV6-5,ASSPKGWGNQPQH
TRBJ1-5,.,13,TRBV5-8,ASRPQTGQAQPQH
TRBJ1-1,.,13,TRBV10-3,AISESREKNTEAF
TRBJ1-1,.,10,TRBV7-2,ASSPAGRGAF
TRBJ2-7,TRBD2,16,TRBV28,ASSTTSGRALSSYEQY
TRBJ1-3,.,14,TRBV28,ASTLIQGGSGNTIY
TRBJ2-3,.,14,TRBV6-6,ASRQGYGRGTDTQY
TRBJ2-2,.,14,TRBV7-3,ASSPESISNTGELF
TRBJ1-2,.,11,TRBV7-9,ASSLQEVDGYT
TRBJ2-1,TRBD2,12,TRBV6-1,ASSLAGGRNEQF
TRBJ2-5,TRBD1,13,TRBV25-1,ASTETGGAKETQY
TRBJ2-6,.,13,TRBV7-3,ASSLTRSGANVLT
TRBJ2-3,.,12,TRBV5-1,ASSPASYTDTQY
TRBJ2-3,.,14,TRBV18,ASSTTWGGGTDTQY
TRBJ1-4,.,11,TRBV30,AWSPGTNEKLF
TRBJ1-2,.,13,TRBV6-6,ASNNHAGAGYGYT
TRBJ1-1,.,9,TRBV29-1,SVERGPEAF
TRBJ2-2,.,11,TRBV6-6,ASSISDTGELF
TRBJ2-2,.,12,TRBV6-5,ASSYSRYAGELF
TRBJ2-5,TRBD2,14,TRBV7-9,ASSSSGTSGRETQY
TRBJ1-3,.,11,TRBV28,ASSPHVGNTIY
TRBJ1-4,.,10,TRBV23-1,ATLRHGEKLF
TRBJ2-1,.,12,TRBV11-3,ASSFQGVVNEQF
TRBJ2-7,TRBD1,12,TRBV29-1,SAGTGTAFYEQY
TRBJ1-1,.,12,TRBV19,ASTPSSRYTEAF
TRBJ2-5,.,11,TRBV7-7,ASSSGRAETQY
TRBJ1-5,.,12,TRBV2,ASRGLDSYQPQH
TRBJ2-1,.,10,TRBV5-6,ASSPVDNEQF
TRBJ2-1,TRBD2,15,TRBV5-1,ASSFSPLAGAYNEQF
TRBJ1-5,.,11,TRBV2,ASTLDSDQPQH
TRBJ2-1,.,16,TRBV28,ASNPLTRSGVAYNEQF
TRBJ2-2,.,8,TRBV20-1,SADTGELF
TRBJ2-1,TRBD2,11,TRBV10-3,ASTSGVYNEQF
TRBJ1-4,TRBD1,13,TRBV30,AWSVRDRAAEKLF
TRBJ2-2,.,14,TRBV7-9,ASSRDITANTGELF
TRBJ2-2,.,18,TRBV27,ASSLQTIKTGWTGTGELF
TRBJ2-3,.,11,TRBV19,ASSMKATDTQY
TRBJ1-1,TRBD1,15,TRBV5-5,ASSIRQGPSGGTEAF
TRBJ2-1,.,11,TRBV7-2,ASTPSSYNEQF